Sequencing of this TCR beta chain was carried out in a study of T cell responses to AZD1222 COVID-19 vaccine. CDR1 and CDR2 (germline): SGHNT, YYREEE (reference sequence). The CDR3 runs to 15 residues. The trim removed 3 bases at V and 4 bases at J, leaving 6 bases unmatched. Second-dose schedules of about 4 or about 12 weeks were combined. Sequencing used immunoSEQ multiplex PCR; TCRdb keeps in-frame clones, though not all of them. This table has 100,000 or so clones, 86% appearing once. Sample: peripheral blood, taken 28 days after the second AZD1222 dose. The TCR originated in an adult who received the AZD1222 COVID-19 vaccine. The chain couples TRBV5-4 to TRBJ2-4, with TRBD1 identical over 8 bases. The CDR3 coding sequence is TGTGCCAGCAGCTCATGGACAGGGTCAAAAAACATTCAGTACTTC. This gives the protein CASSSWTGSKNIQYF.